The clone carrying this TCR beta chain was found many times. The antigen is not known. The data belong to a study of human T cells and chemical hapten exposure. Study-level background: Small differences in pooled library volume mainly drove the variation in TCR yields per sample.

Total RNA extraction was carried out from unfractionated whole blood. This CDR3 has 16 residues. Trimming removed 5 bases at V and 7 bases at J, with 21 bases between. Individual cDNA molecules received unique molecular identifiers in the library. Study processing details: Sample TCR counts, which ranged from 23,224 to 690,600, had a median of about 100,000. MiXCR, applied by TCRdb to the 5' RACE reads, yields one record per CDR3 protein. The V and J calls and clone size come from TCRdb's table, not from the authors' own analysis. The sample lists about 140,000 distinct CDR3 sequences, about 4% occurring once. The study's findings and limits: No change in TCRs above 1 in 1000 frequency was produced by DPC sensitization.

The gene calls are TRBV12-3 or TRBV12-4 and TRBJ2-1; D is tentatively TRBD1 or TRBD2 (5 bases each). This receptor was taken from a female donor in good health. This CDR3 reads CASSEGTQRKGNEQFF. The DNA for the CDR3 is TGTGCCAGCAGTGAGGGGACCCAACGAAAGGGGAATGAGCAGTTCTTC.